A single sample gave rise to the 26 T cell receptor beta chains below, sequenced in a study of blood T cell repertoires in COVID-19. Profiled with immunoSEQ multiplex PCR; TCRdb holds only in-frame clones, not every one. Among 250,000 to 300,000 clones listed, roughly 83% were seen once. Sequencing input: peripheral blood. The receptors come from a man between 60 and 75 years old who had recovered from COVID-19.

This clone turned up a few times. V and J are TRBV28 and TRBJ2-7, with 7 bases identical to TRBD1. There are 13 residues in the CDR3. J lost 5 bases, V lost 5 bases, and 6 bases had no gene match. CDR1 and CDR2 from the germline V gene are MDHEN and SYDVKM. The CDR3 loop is CASSPTGVDEQYF. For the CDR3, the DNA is TGTGCCAGCAGTCCCACAGGGGTTGACGAGCAGTACTTC.

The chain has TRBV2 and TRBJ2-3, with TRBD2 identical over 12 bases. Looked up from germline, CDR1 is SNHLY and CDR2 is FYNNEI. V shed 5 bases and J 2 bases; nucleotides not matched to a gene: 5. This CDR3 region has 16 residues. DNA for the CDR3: TGTGCCAGCAGTATCGGACTAGCGGGACCCACAGATACGCAGTATTTT. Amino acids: CASSIGLAGPTDTQYF.

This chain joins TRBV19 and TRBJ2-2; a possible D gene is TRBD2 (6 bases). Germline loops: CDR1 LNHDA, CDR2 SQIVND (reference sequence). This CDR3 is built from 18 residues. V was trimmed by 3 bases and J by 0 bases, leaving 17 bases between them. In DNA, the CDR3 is TGTGCCAGTAGTATTCGGAGGGTGAGCCTCGCGAACACCGGGGAGCTGTTTTTT. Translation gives CASSIRRVSLANTGELFF.

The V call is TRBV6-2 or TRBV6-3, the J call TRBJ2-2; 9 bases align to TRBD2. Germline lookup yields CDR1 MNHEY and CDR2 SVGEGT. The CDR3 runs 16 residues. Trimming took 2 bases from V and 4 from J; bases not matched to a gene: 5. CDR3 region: CASSYPAGGGTGELFF. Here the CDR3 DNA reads TGTGCCAGCAGTTACCCCGCGGGAGGGGGCACCGGGGAGCTGTTTTTT.

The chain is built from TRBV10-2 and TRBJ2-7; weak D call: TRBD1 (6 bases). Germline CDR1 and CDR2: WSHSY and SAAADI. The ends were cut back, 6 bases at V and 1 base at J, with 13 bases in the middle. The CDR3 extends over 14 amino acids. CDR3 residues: CASSPQGFSYEQYF. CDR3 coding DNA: TGCGCCAGCAGCCCCCAGGGGTTTTCCTACGAGCAGTACTTC.

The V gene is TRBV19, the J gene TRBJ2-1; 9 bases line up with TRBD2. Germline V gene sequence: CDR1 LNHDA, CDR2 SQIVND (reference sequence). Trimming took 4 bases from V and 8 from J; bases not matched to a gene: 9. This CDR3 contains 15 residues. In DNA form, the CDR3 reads TGTGCCAGTAGTACCGCGGGGGGGTTAACGGATGAGCAGTTCTTC. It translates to CASSTAGGLTDEQFF.

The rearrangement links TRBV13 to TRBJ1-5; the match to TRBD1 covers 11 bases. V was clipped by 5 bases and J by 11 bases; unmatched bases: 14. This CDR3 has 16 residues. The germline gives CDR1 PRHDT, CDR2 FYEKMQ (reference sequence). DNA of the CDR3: TGTGCCAGCAGCCCCCCCGGGACAGGGGGACAATCAGCCCAGCATTTT. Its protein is CASSPPGTGGQSAQHF.

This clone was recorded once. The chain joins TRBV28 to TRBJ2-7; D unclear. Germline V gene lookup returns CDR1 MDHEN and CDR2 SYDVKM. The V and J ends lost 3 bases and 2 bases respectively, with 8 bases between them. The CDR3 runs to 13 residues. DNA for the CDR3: TGTGCCAGCAGTTTTGGCACCGCCTACGAGCAGTACTTC. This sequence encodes CASSFGTAYEQYF.

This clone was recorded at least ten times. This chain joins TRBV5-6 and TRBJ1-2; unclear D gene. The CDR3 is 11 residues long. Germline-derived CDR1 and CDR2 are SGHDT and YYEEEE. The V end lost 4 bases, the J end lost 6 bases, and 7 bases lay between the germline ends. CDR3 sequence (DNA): TGTGCCAGCAGCGTCCGTGATGGCTACACCTTC. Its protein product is CASSVRDGYTF.

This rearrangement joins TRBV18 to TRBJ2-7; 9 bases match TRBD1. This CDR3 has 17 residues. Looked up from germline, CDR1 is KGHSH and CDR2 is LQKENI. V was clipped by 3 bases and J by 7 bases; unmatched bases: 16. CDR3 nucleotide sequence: TGTGCCAGCTCACCGAGGGGACAGGGAATAATGCCTACGGAGCAGTACTTC. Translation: CASSPRGQGIMPTEQYF.

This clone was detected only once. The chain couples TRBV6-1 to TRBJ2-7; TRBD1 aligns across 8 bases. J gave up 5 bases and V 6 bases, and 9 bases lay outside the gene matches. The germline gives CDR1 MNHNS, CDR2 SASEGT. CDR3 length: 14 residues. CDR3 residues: CASSLRTGQDEQYF. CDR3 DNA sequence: TGTGCCAGCAGCCTCAGGACAGGGCAAGACGAGCAGTACTTC.

The CDR3 region is CASIKGQGRGQGNEKLFF. CDR3 DNA: TGTGCCAGTATCAAGGGACAGGGGAGGGGACAGGGGAATGAAAAACTGTTTTTT. V usage is TRBV19 and J usage is TRBJ1-4, with 10 nucleotides matching TRBD1. Germline loops: CDR1 LNHDA, CDR2 SQIVND (reference sequence). The CDR3 has 18 amino acids. The ends lost 7 bases at V and 5 bases at J; junction bases unmatched: 16.

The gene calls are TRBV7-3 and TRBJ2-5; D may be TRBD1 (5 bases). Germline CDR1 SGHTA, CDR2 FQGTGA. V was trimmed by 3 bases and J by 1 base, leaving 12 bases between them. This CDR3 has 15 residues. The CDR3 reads CASSLGWGVQETQYF. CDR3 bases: TGTGCCAGCAGCTTGGGGTGGGGCGTCCAAGAGACCCAGTACTTC.

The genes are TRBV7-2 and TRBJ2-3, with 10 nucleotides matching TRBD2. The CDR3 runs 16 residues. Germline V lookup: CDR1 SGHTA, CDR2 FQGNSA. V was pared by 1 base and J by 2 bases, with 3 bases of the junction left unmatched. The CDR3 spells CASSLVAGGLTDTQYF. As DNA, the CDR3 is TGTGCCAGCAGCTTAGTAGCGGGGGGCCTCACAGATACGCAGTATTTT.

The DNA for the CDR3 is TGCGCCAGCAGCTTGGAGTCGGGCAATCAGCCCCAGCATTTT. Translating gives CASSLESGNQPQHF. This chain connects TRBV5-1 to TRBJ1-5; no definite D call. Germline V CDR1 and CDR2: SGHRS, YFSETQ. V was clipped by 0 bases and J by 2 bases, with 6 bases between them. The CDR3 covers 14 residues.

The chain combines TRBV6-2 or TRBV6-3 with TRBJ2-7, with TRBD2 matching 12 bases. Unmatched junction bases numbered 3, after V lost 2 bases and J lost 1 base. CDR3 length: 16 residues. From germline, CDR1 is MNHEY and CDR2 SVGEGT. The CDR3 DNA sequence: TGTGCCAGCAGTTACCCTAGCGGGGGGGCTTCCTACGAGCAGTACTTC. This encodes CASSYPSGGASYEQYF.

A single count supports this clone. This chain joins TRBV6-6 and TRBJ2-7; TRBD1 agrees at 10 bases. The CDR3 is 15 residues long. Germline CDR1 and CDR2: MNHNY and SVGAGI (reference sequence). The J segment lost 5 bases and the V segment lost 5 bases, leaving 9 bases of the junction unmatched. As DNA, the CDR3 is TGTGCCAGCAGTCCGCCGGGACAGGGGATCCACGAGCAGTACTTC. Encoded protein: CASSPPGQGIHEQYF.

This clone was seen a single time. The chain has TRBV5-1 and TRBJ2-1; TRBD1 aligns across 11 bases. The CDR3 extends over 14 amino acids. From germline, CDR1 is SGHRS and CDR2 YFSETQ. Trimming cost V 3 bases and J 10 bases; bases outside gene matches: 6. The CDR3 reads CASSWTGGEGEQFF. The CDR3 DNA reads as TGCGCCAGCAGCTGGACAGGGGGCGAGGGCGAGCAGTTCTTC.

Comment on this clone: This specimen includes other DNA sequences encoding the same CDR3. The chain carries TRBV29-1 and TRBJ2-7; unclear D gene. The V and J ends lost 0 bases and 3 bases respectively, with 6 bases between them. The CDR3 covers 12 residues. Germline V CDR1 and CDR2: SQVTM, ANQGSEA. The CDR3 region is CSVEDRLYEQYF. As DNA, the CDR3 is TGCAGCGTTGAAGACAGGCTCTACGAGCAGTACTTC.

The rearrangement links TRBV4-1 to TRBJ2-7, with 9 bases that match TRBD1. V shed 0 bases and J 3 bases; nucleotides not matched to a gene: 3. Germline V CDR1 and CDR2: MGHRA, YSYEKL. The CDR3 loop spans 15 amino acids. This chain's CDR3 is CASSQEDRGNYEQYF. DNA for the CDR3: TGCGCCAGCAGCCAAGAGGACAGGGGTAACTACGAGCAGTACTTC.

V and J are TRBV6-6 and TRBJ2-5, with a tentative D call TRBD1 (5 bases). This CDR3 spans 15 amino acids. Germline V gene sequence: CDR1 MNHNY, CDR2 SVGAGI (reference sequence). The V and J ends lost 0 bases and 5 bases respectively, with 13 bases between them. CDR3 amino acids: CASSYSGRVRETQYF. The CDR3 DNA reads TGTGCCAGCAGTTACTCCGGCAGGGTCCGTGAGACCCAGTACTTC.

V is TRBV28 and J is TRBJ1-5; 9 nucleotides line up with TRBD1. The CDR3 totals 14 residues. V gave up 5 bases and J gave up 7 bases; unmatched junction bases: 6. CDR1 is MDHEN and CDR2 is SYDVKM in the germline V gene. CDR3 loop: CASSPTGGRQPQHF. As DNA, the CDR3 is TGTGCCAGCAGTCCGACAGGGGGTCGGCAGCCCCAGCATTTT.

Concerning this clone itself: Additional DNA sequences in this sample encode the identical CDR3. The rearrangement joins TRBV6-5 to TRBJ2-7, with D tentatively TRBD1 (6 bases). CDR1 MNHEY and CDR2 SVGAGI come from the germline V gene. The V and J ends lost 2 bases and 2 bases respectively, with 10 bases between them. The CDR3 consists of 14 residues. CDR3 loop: CASSYGRGAYEQYF. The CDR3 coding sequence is TGTGCCAGCAGTTACGGCAGGGGAGCCTACGAGCAGTACTTC.

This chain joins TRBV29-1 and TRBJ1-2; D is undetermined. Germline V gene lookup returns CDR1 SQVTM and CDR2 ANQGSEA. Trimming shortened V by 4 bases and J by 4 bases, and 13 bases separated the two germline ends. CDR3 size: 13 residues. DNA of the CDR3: TGCAGCGTTGTAGAGGGCATCGGCTATGGCTACACCTTC. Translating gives CSVVEGIGYGYTF.

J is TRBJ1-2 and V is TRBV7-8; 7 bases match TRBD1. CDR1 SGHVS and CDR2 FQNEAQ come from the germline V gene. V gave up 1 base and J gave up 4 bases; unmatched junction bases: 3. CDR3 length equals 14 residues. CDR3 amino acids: CASSLVGGGYGYTF. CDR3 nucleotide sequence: TGTGCCAGCAGCTTAGTAGGGGGCGGCTATGGCTACACCTTC. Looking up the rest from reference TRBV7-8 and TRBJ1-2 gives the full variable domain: GAGVSQSPRYKVAKRGQDVALRCDPISGHVSLFWYQQALGQGPEFLTYFQNEAQLDKSGLPSDRFFAERPEGSVSTLKIQRTQQEDSAVYLCASSLVGGGYGYTFGSGTRLTVV.

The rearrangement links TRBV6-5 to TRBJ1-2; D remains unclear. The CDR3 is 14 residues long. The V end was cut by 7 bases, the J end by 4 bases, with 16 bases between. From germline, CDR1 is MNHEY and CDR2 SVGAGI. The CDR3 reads CASTLNGAAYGYTF. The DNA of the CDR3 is TGTGCCAGCACCCTAAATGGAGCAGCCTATGGCTACACCTTC.